The 28 T cell receptor beta chains reported below all come from one sample, sequenced in a study of blood T cell repertoires in COVID-19. Assay: immunoSEQ multiplex PCR; the TCRdb copy retains only in-frame clones and omits some. The repertoire consists of 220,000 or so clones, with approximately 81% occurring once and the leading ten covering roughly 5.3%. Sequencing was done on a sample of peripheral blood. These receptors all stem from a woman in her fifties or sixties who had recovered from COVID-19.

This clone appeared a single time. Written as DNA, the CDR3 is TGTGCCAGTAGTCGGACAGGTTATGGCTACACCTTC. Protein: CASSRTGYGYTF. The chain employs TRBV19 and TRBJ1-2, with 7 nucleotides matching TRBD1. CDR3 length: 12 residues. V trimming: 5 bases; J trimming: 5 bases; junction bases outside the gene matches: 2. The germline CDR1 and CDR2 sequences are LNHDA and SQIVND (reference sequence).

This chain joins TRBV3-1 (or the pseudogene TRBV3-2) and TRBJ2-3; weak D call: TRBD1 (5 bases). From germline, CDR1 is LGHDT and CDR2 YNNKEL (reference sequence). Trimming took off 0 bases at V and 6 bases at J, with 7 bases between the two ends. This CDR3 comprises 13 residues. As DNA, the CDR3 is TGTGCCAGCAGCCAAGAGGGGCGGGATACGCAGTATTTT. Translated, it gives CASSQEGRDTQYF.

J is TRBJ2-1 and V is TRBV11-2; 7 bases line up with TRBD2. CDR3 size: 16 residues. J lost 1 base, V lost 5 bases, and 8 bases had no gene match. The V gene's germline CDR1 is SGHAT and CDR2 FQNNGV. The CDR3 protein is CASSPTLAGSYNEQFF. The CDR3, as DNA: TGTGCCAGCAGCCCTACTTTAGCGGGTTCCTACAATGAGCAGTTCTTC.

A few counts support this clone. This sequence joins TRBV11-3 and TRBJ2-7; 7 bases are a match to TRBD1. The V gene end was trimmed by 5 bases and the J gene end by 5 bases; junction bases not matched to a gene: 3. This CDR3 has 12 residues. Per germline, CDR1 SGHNT and CDR2 YENEEA. The CDR3 spells CASSPQGDEQYF. The CDR3 region has the DNA TGTGCCAGCAGCCCCCAGGGGGACGAGCAGTACTTC.

Concerning this clone itself: At one of its ends the junction is not consistent with the germline gene, which may arise from a read error. The chain couples TRBV7-7 to TRBJ2-2; possible D gene TRBD2, 5 bases. The CDR3 is 16 amino acids. Germline-derived CDR1 and CDR2 are SSHAT and FNYEAQ (reference sequence). CDR3 residues: CASSRPGGLGAGELFF. The CDR3 DNA sequence: TGTGCTAGCAGCCGTCCAGGAGGCTTGGGAGCCGGGGAGCTGTTTTTT.

The V gene is TRBV5-1, the J gene TRBJ1-2, with D uncertain. Trimming left V 5 bases short and J 3 bases short, with 17 bases between. Per germline, CDR1 SGHRS and CDR2 YFSETQ. CDR3 length: 15 amino acids. CDR3 in amino acids: CASRSEPSPYYGYTF. The CDR3 DNA reads as TGCGCCAGCAGATCTGAGCCGTCCCCTTACTATGGCTACACCTTC.

The chain links TRBV6-2 or TRBV6-3 to TRBJ2-5; maybe TRBD1 (7 bases). Germline CDR1 is MNHEY and CDR2 is SVGEGT. The CDR3 extends over 15 amino acids. V was pared by 6 bases and J by 5 bases, with 19 bases between. CDR3 in DNA: TGTGCCAGCAGCTCCCAGGGGGGAGGCCCGGAGACCCAGTACTTC. Its translation: CASSSQGGGPETQYF.

The chain couples TRBV6-5 to TRBJ2-7; a weak D match, TRBD2 (5 bases). Germline V lookup: CDR1 MNHEY, CDR2 SVGAGI. V lost 6 bases, J lost 0 bases, and 12 bases lay in between. This CDR3 spans 14 amino acids. The CDR3 region has the DNA TGTGCCAGCAGCCAGCGTGGGAGCTCCTACGAGCAGTACTTC. Its protein product is CASSQRGSSYEQYF.

This clone showed up just once. The V and J genes are TRBV18 and TRBJ1-6; TRBD1 is a possible D gene (6 bases). Deletions cut 4 bases from V and 7 bases from J, with 8 bases between. The CDR3 is 13 amino acids. CDR1 and CDR2 (germline): KGHSH, LQKENI. The CDR3 sequence: CASSQGVNSPLHF. CDR3 nucleotides: TGTGCCAGCTCACAGGGGGTAAATTCACCCCTCCACTTT.

The chain carries TRBV5-1 and TRBJ2-7; 11 bases fit TRBD1. Germline loops: CDR1 SGHRS, CDR2 YFSETQ. This CDR3 has 17 residues. Trimming cost V 0 bases and J 5 bases; bases outside gene matches: 10. The chain's CDR3 is CASSLEGTGGLIDEQYF. CDR3 DNA sequence: TGCGCCAGCAGCTTGGAAGGGACAGGGGGTTTAATAGACGAGCAGTACTTC.

This clone came up once. The rearrangement links TRBV5-1 to TRBJ1-2, with a possible D match to TRBD1 (5 bases). V lost 4 bases and J lost 6, with 13 bases in between. The CDR3 consists of 13 residues. Germline V lookup: CDR1 SGHRS, CDR2 YFSETQ. CDR3 in amino acids: CASSHRSGDGYTF. DNA for the CDR3: TGCGCCAGCAGCCACAGGTCGGGAGATGGCTACACCTTC.

The V and J genes are TRBV2 and TRBJ2-7; TRBD1 matches 7 bases. V shed 6 bases, J shed 4 bases, and the junction held 6 bases outside the gene matches. In germline, CDR1 is SNHLY, CDR2 FYNNEI. CDR3 length equals 13 residues. The CDR3 coding sequence is TGTGCCAGCAGAAGAGGGACAGCTTACGAGCAGTACTTC. Its protein is CASRRGTAYEQYF.

This clone was seen more than once but under ten times. The rearrangement links TRBV5-8 to TRBJ1-1; TRBD1 aligns across 7 bases. Trimming removed 4 bases from V and 3 bases from J; junction bases left unmatched: 9. The germline gives CDR1 SGHTS, CDR2 YDEGEE. The length of the CDR3 is 15 residues. The CDR3 DNA reads TGTGCCAGCAGCAAAATGACAGGGCGAGACACTGAAGCTTTCTTT. This gives the protein CASSKMTGRDTEAFF.

The chain links TRBV7-8 to TRBJ2-7; maybe TRBD1 (6 bases). Germline V gene data show CDR1 as SGHVS and CDR2 as FQNEAQ. This CDR3 is 15 amino acids long. Trimming removed 4 bases at V and 3 bases at J, with 16 bases between. The CDR3 DNA follows: TGTGCCAGCAGCTCGGACAGTAAATTCTACTACGAGCAGTACTTC. Protein: CASSSDSKFYYEQYF.

V usage is TRBV5-1 and J usage is TRBJ1-2, with D perhaps matching TRBD1 (5 bases). V gave up 0 bases and J gave up 6 bases, with 9 bases separating them. This CDR3 has 13 residues. Germline V gene lookup returns CDR1 SGHRS and CDR2 YFSETQ. This CDR3 reads CASSLGQSNGYTF. The CDR3 DNA follows: TGCGCCAGCAGCTTGGGACAGTCCAATGGCTACACCTTC.

This clone was observed once. V and J are TRBV7-9 and TRBJ2-2, with 10 bases aligning to TRBD1. The length of the CDR3 is 15 residues. CDR1 and CDR2 (germline): SEHNR, FQNEAQ (reference sequence). V was clipped by 5 bases and J by 7 bases; unmatched bases: 7. The CDR3 DNA sequence: TGTGCCAGCAGCCCAAGACAGGGGGCCGACGGGGAGCTGTTTTTT. Protein product: CASSPRQGADGELFF.

The chain joins TRBV10-3 to TRBJ2-1; 9 nucleotides match TRBD2. Looked up from germline, CDR1 is ENHRY and CDR2 is SYGVKD. The CDR3 is made up of 11 amino acids. The junction had 3 bases not matched to a gene; V was cut back by 10 bases and J by 8 bases. The CDR3: CASGGAHEQFF. CDR3 DNA sequence: TGTGCCAGCGGGGGGGCCCATGAGCAGTTCTTC.

The CDR3 nucleotides are TGTGCCAGCAGTTACTCCCCGACAGCGACCAACACTGAAGCTTTCTTT. Amino acids: CASSYSPTATNTEAFF. This chain links TRBV6-5 with TRBJ1-1, with D possibly TRBD1 on 5 matching bases. Between the trimmed V and J ends, which lost 0 bases and 2 bases, there was a span of 13 bases. Looked up from germline, CDR1 is MNHEY and CDR2 is SVGAGI. This CDR3 has 16 residues.

This clone was detected a few times. The chain couples TRBV5-1 to TRBJ1-1; D might be TRBD1 (5 bases). The CDR3 is 15 residues long. V was clipped by 1 base and J by 4 bases, with 14 bases between them. CDR1 and CDR2 (germline): SGHRS, YFSETQ. The CDR3, as DNA: TGCGCCAGCAGCTTGTGGGGGGTAGGTGGCACTGAAGCTTTCTTT. Translating it yields CASSLWGVGGTEAFF.

This chain connects TRBV7-8 to TRBJ2-2; D unclear. V lost 2 bases, J lost 9 bases, and 10 bases lay in between. The CDR3 consists of 13 residues. In germline, CDR1 is SGHVS, CDR2 FQNEAQ. The CDR3 sequence is CASSLRVPRELFF. In nucleotides, the CDR3 is TGTGCCAGCAGCTTACGGGTGCCCCGGGAGCTGTTTTTT.

The chain employs TRBV18 and TRBJ2-3; the match to TRBD2 covers 9 bases. After removal of 0 bases from V and 2 bases from J, the junction contained 6 bases not matched to a gene. Germline CDR1 and CDR2: KGHSH and LQKENI. The CDR3 is 17 residues long. For the CDR3, the DNA is TGTGCCAGCTCACCACCAGGCGGGGGGGCCATCACAGATACGCAGTATTTT. Translation gives CASSPPGGGAITDTQYF.

This clone was seen just once. The chain has TRBV27 and TRBJ1-1; D is unclear. Looked up from germline, CDR1 is MNHEY and CDR2 is SMNVEV (reference sequence). The V gene lost 5 bases and the J gene lost 4 bases, with 14 bases spanning the gap. The CDR3 has 14 residues. CDR3 nucleotide sequence: TGTGCCAGCAGTCCTACAGATAGTAGCACTGAAGCTTTCTTT. Its protein product is CASSPTDSSTEAFF.

V is TRBV6-5 and J is TRBJ1-1, with D possibly matching TRBD1 (6 bases). The CDR3 has 15 residues. V lost 2 bases and J lost 6, with 16 bases in between. Germline V lookup: CDR1 MNHEY, CDR2 SVGAGI. CDR3 nucleotides: TGTGCCAGCAGTTACCAACAGGGTAGGGATTCTGAAGCTTTCTTT. This encodes CASSYQQGRDSEAFF.

The chain joins TRBV25-1 to TRBJ2-5, with D maybe TRBD2 (5 bases). V lost 1 base and J 5 bases, leaving 11 bases between the germline ends. CDR1 is MGHDK and CDR2 is SYGVNS in the germline V gene. CDR3 size: 14 residues. CDR3: CASSESGSVETQYF. CDR3 sequence (DNA): TGTGCCAGCAGTGAATCGGGTAGCGTGGAGACCCAGTACTTC.

The gene calls are TRBV27 and TRBJ2-4; tentatively, D is TRBD1 (6 bases). CDR3 size: 13 residues. Trimming pared 3 bases from V and 6 bases from J, leaving 9 bases between. CDR1 and CDR2 from the germline V gene are MNHEY and SMNVEV (reference sequence). CDR3 region: CASSFGRGNIQYF. CDR3 coding DNA: TGTGCCAGCAGTTTTGGCAGGGGAAACATTCAGTACTTC.

This chain links TRBV5-6 with TRBJ2-7; D is ambiguous. Trimming removed 0 bases at V and 1 base at J, with 5 bases between. Germline V gene lookup returns CDR1 SGHDT and CDR2 YYEEEE. The CDR3 totals 13 residues. The CDR3 reads CASSLDRSYEQYF. CDR3 bases: TGTGCCAGCAGCTTGGACAGATCCTACGAGCAGTACTTC.

CDR3 protein: CASAEGQPQFF. The CDR3 region has the DNA TGTGCCAGCGCTGAGGGACAGCCGCAGTTCTTC. The chain employs TRBV12-3 or TRBV12-4 and TRBJ2-1, with TRBD1 matching 7 bases. The CDR3 runs to 11 residues. V lost 8 bases, J lost 12 bases, and 7 bases stayed unmatched.

The V and J genes are TRBV9 and TRBJ1-5; a possible D gene is TRBD1 (6 bases). V lost 4 bases, J lost 6 bases, and 17 bases lay in between. Germline assignment: CDR1 SGDLS and CDR2 YYNGEE. This CDR3 is 15 amino acids long. As DNA, the CDR3 is TGTGCCAGCAGCCAGACTTCACAGGGCGGTCAGCCCCAGCATTTT. This sequence encodes CASSQTSQGGQPQHF.